The sequence of this T cell receptor beta chain was determined in a study of blood T cell repertoires in COVID-19. Clones were read by immunoSEQ multiplex PCR, and TCRdb kept only the in-frame ones, dropping some. The table has about 290,000 clones, approximately 86% seen once. Input material: peripheral blood. The TCR was taken from a woman in her forties or fifties with active or convalescent COVID-19.

CDR3 sequence (DNA): TGCGCCAGCAGCTTGGGGGCAGGGATCTCCTCAACTAATGAAAAACTGTTTTTT. Protein sequence: CASSLGAGISSTNEKLFF. The gene calls are TRBV5-1 and TRBJ1-4, with D maybe TRBD1 (5 bases). Germline lookup yields CDR1 SGHRS and CDR2 YFSETQ. Trimming took 0 bases from V and 0 from J, leaving 15 bases between them. The CDR3 is 18 residues long. Full variable domain (rest looked up from reference TRBV5-1 and TRBJ1-4): KAGVTQTPRYLIKTRGQQVTLSCSPISGHRSVSWYQQTPGQGLQFLFEYFSETQRNKGNFPGRFSGRQFSNSRSEMNVSTLELGDSALYLCASSLGAGISSTNEKLFFGSGTQLSVL.